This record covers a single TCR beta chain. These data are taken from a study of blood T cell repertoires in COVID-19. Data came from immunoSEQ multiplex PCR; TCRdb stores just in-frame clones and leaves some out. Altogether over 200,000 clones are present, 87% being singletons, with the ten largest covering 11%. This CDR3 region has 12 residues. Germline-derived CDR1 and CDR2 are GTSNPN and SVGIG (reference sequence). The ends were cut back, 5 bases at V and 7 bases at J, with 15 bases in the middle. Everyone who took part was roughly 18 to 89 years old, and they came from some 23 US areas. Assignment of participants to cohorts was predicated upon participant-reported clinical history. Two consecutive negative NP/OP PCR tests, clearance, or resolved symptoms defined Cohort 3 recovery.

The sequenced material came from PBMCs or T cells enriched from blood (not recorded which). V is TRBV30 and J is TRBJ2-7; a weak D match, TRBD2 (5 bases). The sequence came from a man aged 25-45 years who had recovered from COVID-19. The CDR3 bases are TGTGCCTGGTTTACCGGGGTCGGGGAGCAGTACTTC. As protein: CAWFTGVGEQYF.